The 8 T cell receptor beta chains below all came from one sample that was sequenced in a study of molecular identifiers for immune sequencing clone quantification. TCRdb ran MiXCR on the PCR reads and lists one entry per CDR3 protein. Found here are 600,000 to 650,000 distinct CDR3 sequences, about 20% of them singletons; the top ten hold 0.75% to 0.95%. The specimen sequenced was naive CD8+ T cells from blood, with Jurkat cell RNA spiked in. Subset of the sample: FACS-sorted CD8+CD4-CCR7+CD45RA+ naive T cells. The receptors stem from a human donor in good health. Some libraries in this study had Jurkat cell RNA spiked in.

This clonotype was detected many times. The V gene is TRBV7-9, the J gene TRBJ2-3; 8 bases are shared with TRBD2. This CDR3 has 13 residues. Germline CDR1 and CDR2: SEHNR and FQNEAQ (reference sequence). The trim removed 2 bases at V and 9 bases at J, leaving 4 bases unmatched. CDR3 DNA sequence: TGTGCCAGCAGCTTAAGTAGCGGGGTGACGCAGTATTTT. Its translation is CASSLSSGVTQYF.

Of note for this clonotype: This may stem from a read error, because a much larger clone lies one nucleotide away. The rearrangement uses TRBV5-3 and TRBJ2-7, with TRBD2 as a possible D gene (6 bases). TRBV5-3 carries the ORF label, with uncertain function. The CDR3 is 13 amino acids. CDR3 DNA: TGTGCCAGCAGCCAGAAATATAGCGGAGAGCGGTACTTC. This translates into CASSQKYSGERYF.

This clonotype was seen repeatedly, ten times or more. The chain joins TRBV20-1 to TRBJ2-2, with a possible D match to TRBD2 (6 bases). This CDR3 has 16 amino acids. Per germline, CDR1 DFQATT and CDR2 SNEGSKA (reference sequence). Trimming cost V 0 bases and J 1 base, with 12 bases left between them. As DNA, the CDR3 is TGCAGTGCTAGAGATCCCTTAGCGGAGAACACCGGGGAGCTGTTTTTT. Its protein is CSARDPLAENTGELFF.

V usage is TRBV7-9 and J usage is TRBJ1-3; the D is unclear. This CDR3 comprises 18 residues. Per the germline V gene, CDR1 is SEHNR and CDR2 is FQNEAQ (reference sequence). With 6 bases removed from V and 3 bases from J, the gap between germline ends came to 24 bases. CDR3 protein: CASSLLPGSGFGGNTIYF. The DNA for the CDR3 is TGTGCCAGCAGTCTCCTTCCGGGGAGTGGTTTTGGTGGAAACACCATATATTTT.

This clonotype was found many times. The chain carries TRBV29-1 and TRBJ2-2; 10 bases fit TRBD2. The germline CDR1 and CDR2 sequences are SQVTM and ANQGSEA. V lost 6 bases to trimming and J lost 3 bases; unmatched junction nucleotides: 7. The CDR3 has 15 residues. As DNA, the CDR3 is TGCAGCGTCGCCGGGACTAGCGTTGACACCGGGGAGCTGTTTTTT. Amino acid sequence: CSVAGTSVDTGELFF.

A word on this clonotype: The junction differs from germline at one of its ends, possibly a read error. The V call is TRBV10-2, the J call TRBJ1-1, with a weak D call TRBD1 (5 bases). The CDR3 spans 14 residues. Germline CDR1 and CDR2: WSHSY and SAAADI. The CDR3 protein is CPSSEDGTNTEAFF. CDR3 DNA: TGCCCCAGCAGTGAAGACGGGACGAACACTGAAGCTTTCTTT.

On this clonotype: The junction and the germline gene differ at one end; a read error may be behind it. J is TRBJ2-1 and V is TRBV6-1; possible D gene TRBD2, 5 bases. CDR1 and CDR2 (germline): MNHNS, SASEGT. This CDR3 region has 19 residues. The CDR3 is CASSEATRGFGSSYNEQSF. CDR3 nucleotides: TGTGCCAGCAGTGAAGCCACCCGGGGTTTCGGTAGCTCCTACAATGAGCAGTCCTTC.

There are many counts of this clonotype. V and J are TRBV2 and TRBJ1-1; 9 bases agree with TRBD1. Trimming cost V 6 bases and J 3 bases; bases outside gene matches: 5. CDR3 size: 14 residues. The germline V gene has CDR1 SNHLY and CDR2 FYNNEI. The CDR3 DNA is TGTGCCAGCAGGGGGACAGGGATGGACACTGAAGCTTTCTTT. Protein sequence: CASRGTGMDTEAFF.